One sample yielded the 26 T cell receptor beta chains listed below, sequenced in a study of spatial heterogeneity in lung cancer. Stated time point: blood at routine non-recurrence follow-up after resection. TCRdb re-called the 5' RACE reads through MiXCR, storing one row per CDR3 protein. This sample carries more than 3,000 distinct CDR3 sequences, approximately 50% of them seen once, and the ten largest clones take 3% to 3.5%. The source was PBMCs, collected at follow-up. The receptors derive from a male donor with early-stage non-small cell lung cancer.

In its sample, this clonotype was seen once. Found in a library prepared for alpha chains, this beta chain is an off-target read, and its abundance has little meaning. The rearrangement uses TRBV12-3 or TRBV12-4 and TRBJ2-7; D call uncertain. The germline V and J ends were trimmed by 2 bases and 2 bases, with 7 bases remaining between them. CDR3 length equals 13 residues. For the CDR3, the DNA is TGTGCCAGCAGTTTAAGTCGACCCTACGAGCAGTACTTC. It is translated as CASSLSRPYEQYF.

Remarks on this clonotype: A library made for alpha chains picked up this beta chain off target, so its size means little. The rearrangement joins TRBV15 to TRBJ1-5; D is undetermined. The V end was cut by 4 bases, the J end by 6 bases, with 16 bases between. The CDR3 sequence is 15 residues long. Germline lookup yields CDR1 LNHNV and CDR2 YYDKDF (reference sequence). In DNA form, the CDR3 reads TGTGCCACCAGCACGGGATCGGGCTACGGTCAGCCCCAGCATTTT. It codes for CATSTGSGYGQPQHF.

A remark on this clonotype: The library was prepared for alpha chains; this beta chain is a stray read, so its frequency means little. The chain combines TRBV7-9 with TRBJ2-1; D is perhaps TRBD1 (6 bases). V lost 4 bases and J 4 bases, leaving 11 bases between the germline ends. CDR1 and CDR2 (germline): SEHNR, FQNEAQ (reference sequence). There are 14 residues in the CDR3. The CDR3 nucleotides are TGTGCCAGCAGCTGGGACATCCGATACAATGAGCAGTTCTTC. Translated, it gives CASSWDIRYNEQFF.

About this clonotype: This beta chain is an off-target read within a library intended for alpha chains, so its frequency means little. The chain recombines TRBV20-1 with TRBJ1-1, with 7 bases fitting TRBD1. Trimming at V came to 0 bases and at J to 10 bases, leaving 17 bases not matched to a gene. The germline V gene has CDR1 DFQATT and CDR2 SNEGSKA (reference sequence). The CDR3 totals 16 residues. CDR3 residues: CSARDQGVGGPSPAFF. The CDR3 DNA follows: TGCAGTGCTAGAGATCAGGGGGTAGGGGGCCCGTCGCCAGCTTTCTTT.

Worth noting for this clonotype: This beta chain slipped into a library made for alpha chains as a stray read, so its size is not meaningful. V is TRBV10-3 and J is TRBJ1-4; 8 bases match TRBD1. J gave up 8 bases and V 7 bases, and 6 bases lay outside the gene matches. Germline V CDR1 and CDR2: ENHRY, SYGVKD. The CDR3 length is 13 residues. In DNA, the CDR3 is TGTGCCATCAAGCGGCCAGGGGGCGAAAAACTGTTTTTT. This translates into CAIKRPGGEKLFF.

As regards this clonotype: This beta chain is a stray read from a library made for alpha chains; its abundance is not meaningful. This chain uses TRBV11-2 with TRBJ1-1, with 8 bases fitting TRBD1. Germline V CDR1 and CDR2: SGHAT, FQNNGV. J was trimmed by 4 bases and V by 5 bases; bases with no gene match: 9. The CDR3 has 15 residues. The DNA for the CDR3 is TGTGCCAGCAGCCGCACAGGGGGACGGGGCACTGAAGCTTTCTTT. Protein: CASSRTGGRGTEAFF.

For this clonotype: This beta chain is off target for a library built for alpha chains, so its abundance means little. The genes are TRBV5-1 and TRBJ2-5; D is undetermined. CDR1 SGHRS and CDR2 YFSETQ come from the germline V gene. Trimming cost V 5 bases and J 3 bases, with 11 bases left between them. The CDR3 extends over 13 amino acids. The CDR3 coding sequence is TGCGCCAGCAGTTTCATCCCCGAAGAGACCCAGTACTTC. Its protein is CASSFIPEETQYF.

This clonotype was found a few times. This beta chain is an off-target read within a library intended for alpha chains, so its frequency means little. V and J are TRBV19 and TRBJ2-1; D is undetermined. The CDR3 loop spans 15 amino acids. CDR1 is LNHDA and CDR2 is SQIVND in the germline V gene (reference sequence). The germline V and J ends were trimmed by 3 bases and 4 bases, with 13 bases remaining between them. DNA of the CDR3: TGTGCCAGTAGTATTCAATTGGACCTTTACAATGAGCAGTTCTTC. This translates into CASSIQLDLYNEQFF.

There are a few counts of this clonotype. Because this beta chain is a stray read in a library intended to capture alpha chains, its abundance should not be given much weight. This chain connects TRBV6-6 to TRBJ2-5; D perhaps matches TRBD2 (7 bases). Germline CDR1 and CDR2: MNHNY and SVGAGI (reference sequence). The CDR3 covers 16 residues. V lost 6 bases to trimming and J lost 4 bases, with 21 bases between them. The CDR3 reads CASRNGGQLGRETQYF. In nucleotides, the CDR3 is TGTGCCAGCAGAAACGGGGGGCAGTTGGGGCGAGAGACCCAGTACTTC.

A word on this clonotype: The library was prepared for alpha chains; this beta chain is a stray read, so its frequency means little. The J gene is TRBJ2-7, the V gene TRBV20-1; weak D call: TRBD2 (6 bases). CDR1 and CDR2 (germline): DFQATT, SNEGSKA (reference sequence). The CDR3 runs 14 residues. Trimming left V 6 bases short and J 0 bases short, with 15 bases between. CDR3 region: CSATQRVSSYEQYF. CDR3 DNA: TGCAGTGCGACACAGCGGGTGAGCTCCTACGAGCAGTACTTC.

Of note for this clonotype: This beta chain came through as a stray read in a library set up for alpha chains, and its size says little. The J gene is TRBJ2-7, the V gene TRBV18, with a possible D match to TRBD2 (6 bases). CDR1 KGHSH and CDR2 LQKENI come from the germline V gene. V gave up 1 base and J gave up 2 bases, with 9 bases separating them. This CDR3 comprises 14 residues. CDR3 residues: CASSPRGVTYEQYF. CDR3 DNA: TGTGCCAGCTCACCACGCGGGGTTACCTACGAGCAGTACTTC.

This clonotype was counted only a few times. This beta chain lies outside the target of a library built for alpha chains; its clone size means little. The J gene is TRBJ2-5, the V gene TRBV7-2; D gene ambiguous. This CDR3 comprises 15 residues. Germline assignment: CDR1 SGHTA and CDR2 FQGNSA. V was shortened by 2 bases and J by 4 bases, with 14 bases between the two germline ends. CDR3 DNA: TGTGCCAGCAGCTTATTCCCCAGCTCACTAGAGACCCAGTACTTC. Translation: CASSLFPSSLETQYF. The full variable domain, completed using reference TRBV7-2 and TRBJ2-5, is GAGVSQSPSNKVTEKGKDVELRCDPISGHTALYWYRQSLGQGLEFLIYFQGNSAPDKSGLPSDRFSAERTGGSVSTLTIQRTQQEDSAVYLCASSLFPSSLETQYFGPGTRLLVL.

This clonotype occurred a few times. This beta chain lies outside the target of a library built for alpha chains; its clone size means little. This chain connects TRBV7-2 to TRBJ2-7, with D perhaps TRBD1 or TRBD2 (6 bases each). CDR1 SGHTA and CDR2 FQGNSA come from the germline V gene. This CDR3 is 18 amino acids long. With 2 bases removed from V and 2 bases from J, the gap between germline ends came to 22 bases. Here the CDR3 reads CASSLRGTTAVEAYEQYF. Written as DNA, the CDR3 is TGTGCCAGCAGCTTACGCGGGACAACAGCAGTTGAAGCCTACGAGCAGTACTTC.

Only a few counts were recorded for this clonotype. This beta chain is an unintended read in a library built for alpha chains; its size means little. CDR3 sequence (DNA): TGCGCCAGCAGCCAAGATCGGGGGACCCAAGAGACCCAGTACTTC. Amino acid sequence: CASSQDRGTQETQYF. The V gene is TRBV4-1, the J gene TRBJ2-5; a weak D match, TRBD2 (6 bases). CDR3 size: 15 residues. CDR1 MGHRA and CDR2 YSYEKL come from the germline V gene. Trimming cost V 0 bases and J 1 base, with 9 bases left between them.

Only a few counts were recorded for this clonotype. For a library built for alpha chains, this beta chain is a stray read; little rests on its size. V gene TRBV20-1 combines with J gene TRBJ2-7; tentative D call: TRBD1 (5 bases). The CDR3 sequence is 13 residues long. Germline V CDR1 and CDR2: DFQATT, SNEGSKA (reference sequence). V shed 4 bases and J shed 2 bases, with 12 bases lying between them. The CDR3 region is CSATSGPTYEQYF. The CDR3 DNA follows: TGCAGTGCTACCTCAGGGCCGACCTACGAGCAGTACTTC.

With respect to this clonotype: The library was designed around alpha chains, so this beta chain is a stray read whose abundance carries little weight. The chain is built from TRBV13 and TRBJ2-7; D call uncertain. The CDR3 has 21 residues. CDR1 PRHDT and CDR2 FYEKMQ come from the germline V gene (reference sequence). The V end lost 2 bases, the J end lost 4 bases, and 33 bases lay between the germline ends. This CDR3 reads CASSLSGLGYLPRSVSYEQYF. DNA of the CDR3: TGTGCCAGCAGCTTATCGGGTCTGGGGTATTTACCCCGCTCAGTCTCTTACGAGCAGTACTTC.

Details on this clonotype: This beta chain represents an off-target read in a library built for alpha chains; its size is of limited meaning. The chain has TRBV18 and TRBJ1-5; no reliable D call. Germline values: CDR1 KGHSH, CDR2 LQKENI. Between the trimmed V and J ends, which lost 3 bases and 4 bases, there was a span of 7 bases. This CDR3 is built from 13 residues. Here the CDR3 reads CASSPSSNQPQHF. The CDR3 DNA is TGTGCCAGCTCACCGTCCAGTAATCAGCCCCAGCATTTT.

Concerning this clonotype: This beta chain is a stray sequence in a library constructed for alpha chains; its clone size is not meaningful. The chain combines TRBV24-1 with TRBJ2-1, with no clear D. CDR3 length equals 16 residues. Trimming left V 0 bases short and J 0 bases short, with 8 bases between. The germline V gene encodes CDR1 KGHDR and CDR2 SFDVKD. CDR3 nucleotide sequence: TGTGCCACCAGTGATTTGACAGCGAGCTCCTACAATGAGCAGTTCTTC. It yields the protein CATSDLTASSYNEQFF.

By sample fraction, this clonotype is large (0.1 to 1%). This beta chain came through as a stray read in a library set up for alpha chains, and its size says little. The rearrangement joins TRBV7-3 to TRBJ2-7; possible D gene TRBD1, 6 bases. The V end lost 1 base, the J end lost 4 bases, and 14 bases lay between the germline ends. Germline V gene sequence: CDR1 SGHTA, CDR2 FQGTGA. This CDR3 spans 15 amino acids. CDR3 in amino acids: CASSLMAGVGYEQYF. The CDR3 nucleotides read TGTGCCAGCAGCTTAATGGCAGGGGTAGGGTACGAGCAGTACTTC.

This clonotype was detected only a few times. This beta chain is an off-target read within a library intended for alpha chains, so its frequency means little. The genes are TRBV7-8 and TRBJ2-2; TRBD1 matches at 9 bases. CDR1 and CDR2 (germline): SGHVS, FQNEAQ. There are 15 residues in the CDR3. After removal of 5 bases from V and 4 bases from J, the junction contained 5 bases not matched to a gene. CDR3 in DNA: TGTGCCAGCAGCCTCCGGGACAGGGTCACCGGGGAGCTGTTTTTT. It is translated as CASSLRDRVTGELFF.

The sample holds a few counts of this clonotype. A library prepared for alpha chains yielded this beta chain as an off-target read; its size is of little meaning. The chain combines TRBV6-6 with TRBJ2-7; no clear D gene. Germline V CDR1 and CDR2: MNHNY, SVGAGI (reference sequence). The CDR3 consists of 13 residues. V gave up 0 bases and J gave up 5 bases, with 8 bases separating them. DNA for the CDR3: TGTGCCAGCAGTTACTCGAATAAGGACGAGCAGTACTTC. Translated, it gives CASSYSNKDEQYF.

Turning to this clonotype: This beta chain came through as a stray read in a library set up for alpha chains, and its size says little. The V and J genes are TRBV3-1 and TRBJ2-3; perhaps TRBD2 as D (6 bases). Trimming took 6 bases from V and 9 from J, leaving 19 bases between them. The germline gives CDR1 LGHDT, CDR2 YNNKEL (reference sequence). This CDR3 is 14 amino acids long. DNA of the CDR3: TGTGCCAGCAGTCCCTTTCCGGGGGAAGGGACGCAGTATTTT. It translates to CASSPFPGEGTQYF.

As regards this clonotype: This beta chain is a stray sequence in a library constructed for alpha chains; its clone size is not meaningful. The V call is TRBV7-7, the J call TRBJ2-6, with no clear D. Looked up from germline, CDR1 is SSHAT and CDR2 is FNYEAQ (reference sequence). The CDR3 is 18 amino acids. V lost 0 bases and J 2 bases, leaving 14 bases between the germline ends. CDR3 in DNA: TGTGCCAGCAGCTTAGCTTTGCCCACGGATGCTGGGGCCAACGTCCTGACTTTC. It specifies CASSLALPTDAGANVLTF.

This clonotype is termed large. This beta chain slipped into a library made for alpha chains as a stray read, so its size is not meaningful. This chain links TRBV28 with TRBJ2-7, with D unresolved. The V end lost 6 bases, the J end lost 5 bases, and 14 bases lay between the germline ends. The CDR3 has 13 residues. Per germline, CDR1 MDHEN and CDR2 SYDVKM. CDR3 DNA sequence: TGTGCCAGCAGCCCAGGTGGGTTCCACGAGCAGTACTTC. Translating gives CASSPGGFHEQYF.

This clonotype was seen only a few times. This beta chain slipped into a library made for alpha chains as a stray read, so its size is not meaningful. The chain joins TRBV2 to TRBJ2-7, with 9 bases aligning to TRBD1. Germline V lookup: CDR1 SNHLY, CDR2 FYNNEI. The CDR3 extends over 15 amino acids. J lost 3 bases, V lost 9 bases, and 12 bases had no gene match. The CDR3 region is CASKQGASTFYEQYF. CDR3 in DNA: TGTGCCAGTAAACAGGGGGCGTCGACCTTCTACGAGCAGTACTTC.

This clonotype showed up just a few times. This beta chain came through as a stray read in a library set up for alpha chains, and its size says little. The rearrangement links TRBV4-1 to TRBJ2-7; tentative D call: TRBD2 (6 bases). Germline CDR1 is MGHRA and CDR2 is YSYEKL. Trimming left V 0 bases short and J 0 bases short, with 15 bases between. CDR3 length equals 17 residues. Here the CDR3 DNA reads TGCGCCAGCAGCCAAGAGACGCCAGGGACTCCCTCCTACGAGCAGTACTTC. Translation gives CASSQETPGTPSYEQYF.